This T cell receptor (beta chain) came from a study of CD8+ T cells in alopecia areata. Background on the study: Treated patients swallowed 5 to 10 mg of oral tofacitinib twice daily. Study-level points and caveats: Sequencing of scalp samples also captures resident alphabeta T cells of normal skin.

Regarding treatment: oral pan-JAK inhibitor, 5-10 mg twice daily. In each case, RNA was isolated and then reverse transcribed into cDNA as the sequencing template. The assay was immunoSEQ multiplex PCR, and TCRdb's table has in-frame clones only and misses some. Of about 150,000 clones detected, about two thirds appear once; the ten largest clones hold roughly 0.85%. Concerning this clone: Its antigen is unidentified.

CDR3 length: 14 amino acids. The germline V gene encodes CDR1 MNHEY and CDR2 SMNVEV (reference sequence). The V and J ends lost 5 bases and 6 bases respectively, with 14 bases between them. The chain couples TRBV27 to TRBJ2-1, with TRBD1 as a possible D gene (6 bases). Sequenced material: CD4+ T cells sorted from blood, taken at week 4, from a patient treated with tofacitinib. This receptor was identified in a human donor with alopecia areata. In DNA, the CDR3 is TGTGCCAGCAGTCCCACGGGACACCTCAATGAGCAGTTCTTC. Translated, it gives CASSPTGHLNEQFF.